This TCR beta chain was identified in a study of blood T cell repertoires in COVID-19 (TCRdb year 2020). Regarding the research as a whole: Samples covering the acute and convalescent phases of COVID-19 were provided by collaborators in the United States, Italy and Spain. The material from the prospective study consisted of cDNA or gDNA derived from T cells, B-cell-depleted T cells, or PBMCs. A de-identified subject ID, COVID-19 status, age in years and sex were almost always included in the sample metadata. Where available, HLA class I and class II types were taken from metadata supplied by the sample provider and were not determined by assay-based typing. The repertoires were made available in a free public database intended to serve as a resource for research on the immune response to SARS-CoV-2. The samples were drawn from the first 160 participants of the ongoing ImmuneRACE study and from some 1,300 subjects provided by 6 global collaborators. Subjects who had been exposed to COVID-19, were actively infected with it, or had recovered from it provided the deeply sampled blood TCRbeta repertoires that made up the dataset. On the study overall, not on this receptor specifically: Clinical and demographic metadata were provided uncurated, with the amount varying by source and participant.

The immunoSEQ Assay, a bias-controlled multiplex PCR, was used to amplify TCRbeta CDR3 regions from genomic DNA. Per the source publication's procedure: Nucleated cell counts per sample were estimated from amplification of reference gene primers within the assay. To quantify the absolute abundance of each unique TCRbeta CDR3 rearrangement, sequence reads were collapsed and filtered. Productive Simpson clonality was computed per sample as the square root of Simpson's diversity index over productive rearrangements. TCRdb holds this immuneACCESS table with in-frame rearrangements only. Some clones are missing; in checked studies, unresolved V genes explain under half, and the rest has no known cause. Clone size and V and J calls were adopted from that table, with D and trimming inferred from the DNA. In all, the sample holds around 140,000 clones, and over 65% of those were seen once. About 5.1% of the sample is in the top ten clones.

Each collaborating institution followed its own protocols to collect whole blood in K2EDTA tubes. Collaborator samples were shipped for TCRbeta analysis as frozen whole blood, isolated PBMCs, or DNA extracted from either sample type. The CDR3 runs 15 amino acids, cysteine and phenylalanine included. The CDR3 DNA has 45 bases and is translated from base 1. For CDR1 and CDR2, the germline V gene lists SGHRS and YFSETQ. Trimming costs V 0 bases and J 7 bases, and their ends lie 14 bases apart. With respect to this clone: It has no known antigen specificity. No much larger clonotype is one base removed from it; base qualities were not supplied.

The TCR originated in a human donor in a cohort sampled during active COVID-19. This sequence uses TRBV5-1 and TRBJ2-1, with TRBD1 tentatively as D gene (5 bases match). The sample consisted of peripheral blood. The nucleotide sequence reads TGCGCCAGCAGCTTGGAGGTTCAGGGAATGAATGAGCAGTTCTTC. This translates into CASSLEVQGMNEQFF.